These T cell receptor beta chains were read from a single sample in a study of blood T cell repertoires in COVID-19. The table came from immunoSEQ multiplex PCR; TCRdb's copy has only in-frame clones and leaves some out. The table lists just over 650,000 clones, around 90% of them singletons, with under 0.3% in the top ten. The specimen was peripheral blood. These receptors were taken from a woman between 18 and 29 years old with acute or convalescent COVID-19. Both conserved end residues are part of each CDR3. D genes are given only for firm matches. Size is stated for part of the rows, as once, few or many counts, or as a class when the clone is expanded.

CAWSVLDRPPLEQYF,TGTGCCTGGAGTGTTCTGGACAGGCCCCCTCTCGAGCAGTACTTC,TRBD1,-,TRBJ2-7,TRBV30
CAWRSRDEAFF,TGTGCCTGGAGGTCTCGGGATGAAGCTTTCTTT,-,-,TRBJ1-1,TRBV30
CASSSRGHPLNYGYTF,TGTGCCAGCAGCTCCCGAGGACACCCACTTAACTATGGCTACACCTTC,-,-,TRBJ1-2,TRBV5-4
CASVGGIETQYF,TGTGCCAGCGTCGGGGGGATAGAGACCCAGTACTTC,TRBD2,-,TRBJ2-5,TRBV5-5
CASSVDGGNQPQHF,TGTGCCAGCAGCGTAGACGGGGGTAATCAGCCCCAGCATTTT,-,few,TRBJ1-5,TRBV9
CASAMRALNGEHGYTF,TGCGCCAGCGCTATGAGGGCATTAAATGGGGAACATGGCTACACCTTC,-,-,TRBJ1-2,TRBV5-1
CASSFGAFDTQYF,TGTGCCAGCAGTTTTGGGGCATTTGATACGCAGTATTTT,-,-,TRBJ2-3,TRBV12-3/TRBV12-4
CASSTSGGSSSYEQYF,TGTGCCAGCAGTACTAGCGGGGGCTCCAGCTCCTACGAGCAGTACTTC,TRBD2,-,TRBJ2-7,TRBV27
CASSQVQGPGNEQFF,TGCGCCAGCAGCCAAGTGCAGGGGCCAGGTAATGAGCAGTTCTTC,-,-,TRBJ2-1,TRBV4-1
CASSPQVNYGYTF,TGTGCCAGCAGCCCACAAGTTAACTATGGCTACACCTTC,-,-,TRBJ1-2,TRBV27
CASSIGHSSGNTIYF,TGTGCCAGTAGTATAGGTCACAGCTCTGGAAACACCATATATTTT,-,-,TRBJ1-3,TRBV19
CASSPGTVTEAFF,TGTGCCAGCAGCCCCGGGACAGTAACTGAAGCTTTCTTT,TRBD1,-,TRBJ1-1,TRBV7-8
CASSVGSGGRVYEQYF,TGTGCCAGCAGCGTAGGTTCTGGGGGCAGAGTCTACGAGCAGTACTTC,-,few,TRBJ2-7,TRBV9
CASSPGTSGGGEQYF,TGTGCCAGCTCACCCGGGACTAGCGGTGGGGGCGAGCAGTACTTC,TRBD2,-,TRBJ2-7,TRBV18
CASSQGIAGGKQFF,TGTGCCAGCAGTCAGGGAATAGCGGGGGGAAAGCAGTTCTTC,TRBD2,-,TRBJ2-1,TRBV6-5
CASSDGGPFF,TGTGCCAGCAGTGACGGCGGTCCTTTCTTT,-,-,TRBJ1-1,TRBV2
CASTFDRAYGYTF,TGTGCCAGCACCTTCGACAGGGCCTATGGCTACACCTTC,TRBD1,-,TRBJ1-2,TRBV6-5
CASRVTEANTIYF,TGTGCCAGCAGGGTGACCGAGGCAAACACCATATATTTT,-,-,TRBJ1-3,TRBV6-1
CASSPGTEAFF,TGTGCCAGCAGTCCAGGGACTGAAGCTTTCTTT,-,once,TRBJ1-1,TRBV12-3/TRBV12-4
CASSQDPPSDLTDTQYF,TGCGCCAGCAGCCAAGACCCCCCTAGCGATTTGACAGATACGCAGTATTTT,-,-,TRBJ2-3,TRBV4-1
CASSQGGQGAFF,TGTGCCAGCAGCCAAGGGGGGCAAGGAGCTTTCTTT,-,-,TRBJ1-1,TRBV3-1/TRBV3-2
CASSLTGYGYTF,TGTGCCAGCAGCCTCACGGGCTATGGCTACACCTTC,-,-,TRBJ1-2,TRBV7-9
CASSRGPYSGGPPLGTQYF,TGTGCCAGCAGCCGCGGACCTTATAGCGGGGGCCCACCGCTGGGGACCCAGTACTTC,TRBD2,-,TRBJ2-5,TRBV14
CASSLEPGNTGELFF,TGCGCCAGCAGCTTGGAACCAGGGAACACCGGGGAGCTGTTTTTT,-,-,TRBJ2-2,TRBV5-1
CASSGGGQGYGYTF,TGCGCCAGCAGCGGAGGGGGACAGGGCTATGGCTACACCTTC,TRBD1,once,TRBJ1-2,TRBV5-1
CASSLAKGTSSYEQYF,TGCGCCAGCAGCTTGGCCAAGGGGACTAGTAGCTACGAGCAGTACTTC,TRBD2,-,TRBJ2-7,TRBV5-1
CASSPPGRGLGYTF,TGTGCCAGCTCACCTCCGGGCAGGGGGCTTGGCTACACCTTC,TRBD1,-,TRBJ1-2,TRBV18
CASNPDRNSYEQYF,TGTGCCAGCAACCCGGACAGGAACTCCTACGAGCAGTACTTC,TRBD1,-,TRBJ2-7,TRBV5-5
CASSRTGGNSPLHF,TGTGCCAGCAGCCGGACAGGGGGGAATTCACCCCTCCACTTT,TRBD1,-,TRBJ1-6,TRBV11-2
CAWSVFGQGGGYTF,TGTGCCTGGAGTGTATTTGGGCAGGGAGGCGGCTACACCTTC,-,-,TRBJ1-2,TRBV30
CASSSRPRGSSYNEQFF,TGTGCCAGCAGCTCCCGCCCAAGGGGATCGTCCTACAATGAGCAGTTCTTC,-,-,TRBJ2-1,TRBV7-2
CASTIAEWDKYNSPLHF,TGCGCCAGCACCATCGCCGAGTGGGACAAATATAATTCACCCCTCCACTTT,-,-,TRBJ1-6,TRBV5-1
CASSFSTNTEAFF,TGTGCCAGCAGCTTTAGCACGAACACTGAAGCTTTCTTT,-,-,TRBJ1-1,TRBV7-6
CASSSGTLVSEQYF,TGTGCCAGCAGCTCCGGGACACTGGTGAGCGAGCAGTACTTC,-,-,TRBJ2-7,TRBV7-3
CATSDALGSFF,TGTGCCACCAGTGATGCCCTCGGGAGCTTCTTT,-,-,TRBJ1-1,TRBV24-1
CASSPGRVSRNYEQYF,TGCGCCAGCAGCCCGGGCAGGGTGAGTCGGAATTACGAGCAGTACTTC,-,-,TRBJ2-7,TRBV5-1
CASSEEGGTNQPQHF,TGTGCCAGCAGTGAAGAGGGGGGGACGAATCAGCCCCAGCATTTT,-,-,TRBJ1-5,TRBV2